This T cell receptor beta chain was retrieved from a study of blood T cells in healthy people across ages. Study observations and caveats: Long-lived donors carried more naive CD4+ cells and greater diversity than aged donors. Correlation between TCR beta diversity and naive T cell percentage was strong.

Then a second PCR, running roughly 7 to 11 cycles, was carried out with a sample-barcoded 5' primer and a J-beta primer mix. Carrying 12 random nucleotides, a template-switch adaptor labeled each individual cDNA molecule. TCRdb re-called the 5' RACE reads with MiXCR, one entry per CDR3 protein. The repertoire holds 850,000 to 1,300,000 distinct CDR3 sequences, with under 55% as singletons. This CDR3 has 14 amino acids. Deletions cut 5 bases from V and 7 bases from J, with 14 bases between. Germline CDR1 is SGHVS and CDR2 is FNYEAQ. This clonotype was seen a handful of times. Its target is unknown. Sequenced sample: blood. The chain employs TRBV7-6 and TRBJ1-4; D perhaps matches TRBD1 (6 bases). This clonotype was sampled from an older woman in good health. Here the CDR3 DNA reads TGTGCCAGCAGCCTCCGGGGGGGCCTTGAAAAACTGTTTTTT. Translated, it gives CASSLRGGLEKLFF.